This is a list of T cell receptor beta chains from one sample in a study of blood T cell repertoires in COVID-19. Profiled with immunoSEQ multiplex PCR; TCRdb holds only in-frame clones, not every one. The sample shows 35,000 to 45,000 clones, just over 85% of them seen only once. Sequenced: peripheral blood. The receptors were gathered from a man aged 35 to 55 with active COVID-19. Both conserved end residues are part of each CDR3. D genes are given only for firm matches. Clone sizes are given selectively: once, few, many, or a class where the clone is expanded.

abundance: .
v_gene: TRBV23-1
j_gene: TRBJ1-5
d_gene: .
CDR3aa: CASSQQRPWDQPQHF
CDR3nt: TGCGCCAGCAGTCAACAGCGTCCGTGGGATCAGCCCCAGCATTTT

abundance: .
v_gene: TRBV5-1
j_gene: TRBJ2-3
d_gene: TRBD2
CDR3aa: CASSWELAGAGDTQYF
CDR3nt: TGCGCCAGCAGCTGGGAACTAGCGGGAGCGGGAGATACGCAGTATTTT

abundance: few
v_gene: TRBV28
j_gene: TRBJ2-1
d_gene: .
CDR3aa: CASSFQGQVYNEQFF
CDR3nt: TGTGCCAGCAGTTTTCAGGGACAAGTCTACAATGAGCAGTTCTTC

abundance: .
v_gene: TRBV3-1/TRBV3-2
j_gene: TRBJ1-5
d_gene: .
CDR3aa: CASSPRMAVNQPQHF
CDR3nt: TGTGCCAGCAGTCCAAGAATGGCAGTAAATCAGCCCCAGCATTTT

abundance: .
v_gene: TRBV2
j_gene: TRBJ1-5
d_gene: .
CDR3aa: CASSGGGSNQPQHF
CDR3nt: TGTGCCAGCAGTGGGGGGGGGTCTAATCAGCCCCAGCATTTT

abundance: once
v_gene: TRBV11-2
j_gene: TRBJ2-7
d_gene: TRBD2
CDR3aa: CASSLRVRSTSGNRYEQYF
CDR3nt: TGTGCCAGCAGCTTACGTGTTAGGTCGACTAGCGGTAATCGCTACGAGCAGTACTTC

abundance: .
v_gene: TRBV30
j_gene: TRBJ2-7
d_gene: TRBD1
CDR3aa: CAWSGGTGREQYF
CDR3nt: TGTGCCTGGAGTGGGGGGACAGGGCGCGAGCAGTACTTC

abundance: .
v_gene: TRBV2
j_gene: TRBJ1-5
d_gene: .
CDR3aa: CASSAGRLSNQPQHF
CDR3nt: TGTGCCAGCAGCGCAGGGAGGTTAAGCAATCAGCCCCAGCATTTT

abundance: few
v_gene: TRBV6-5
j_gene: TRBJ1-2
d_gene: .
CDR3aa: CASRAGTLGYTF
CDR3nt: TGTGCCAGCAGGGCCGGGACATTGGGCTACACCTTC

abundance: few
v_gene: TRBV11-3
j_gene: TRBJ1-6
d_gene: .
CDR3aa: CASSLSGDNSPLHF
CDR3nt: TGTGCCAGCAGCTTATCCGGGGATAATTCACCCCTCCACTTT

abundance: .
v_gene: TRBV15
j_gene: TRBJ2-7
d_gene: TRBD2
CDR3aa: CATSSTTSGRHEQYF
CDR3nt: TGTGCCACCAGCAGTACGACTAGCGGGAGGCACGAGCAGTACTTC

abundance: .
v_gene: TRBV5-4
j_gene: TRBJ2-5
d_gene: TRBD2
CDR3aa: CASSPRLAGGETQYF
CDR3nt: TGTGCCAGCAGCCCCCGACTAGCGGGTGGGGAGACCCAGTACTTC

abundance: .
v_gene: TRBV13
j_gene: TRBJ1-1
d_gene: .
CDR3aa: CASSLGYGGINTEAFF
CDR3nt: TGTGCCAGCAGCTTAGGCTACGGGGGGATTAACACTGAAGCTTTCTTT

abundance: .
v_gene: TRBV5-1
j_gene: TRBJ1-2
d_gene: .
CDR3aa: CASSPQGGLNYGYTF
CDR3nt: TGCGCCAGCAGTCCTCAGGGAGGCCTCAACTATGGCTACACCTTC

abundance: .
v_gene: TRBV3-1/TRBV3-2
j_gene: TRBJ2-1
d_gene: .
CDR3aa: CASSQDMASSEQFF
CDR3nt: TGTGCCAGCAGCCAAGATATGGCCTCTTCTGAGCAGTTCTTC